This entry lists 13 T cell receptor beta chains sequenced from one sample in a study of CD8 T cells in Susac syndrome. When the RNA was reverse transcribed, random hexamers were used with an input of 0.5 to 1 ug. A single record per CDR3 protein comes from TCRdb applying MiXCR to the immunoSEQ multiplex PCR reads. Found here are almost 450,000 distinct CDR3 sequences, approximately 85% of them singletons; the top ten hold roughly 0.11%. Input material: CD8+ T cells from PBMCs. These TCRs come from a human donor with multiple sclerosis.

CDR3 sequence (DNA): TGTGCCAGCAGAGCTGCGGAAGCACCTAACACTGAAGCTTTCTTT. It encodes CASRAAEAPNTEAFF. The chain links TRBV27 to TRBJ1-1; unclear D gene. Deletions cut 6 bases from V and 2 bases from J, with 16 bases between. Per the germline V gene, CDR1 is MNHEY and CDR2 is SMNVEV (reference sequence). The CDR3 length is 15 residues.

The V call is TRBV7-8, the J call TRBJ1-1; the D is unclear. Germline V gene lookup returns CDR1 SGHVS and CDR2 FQNEAQ. V lost 5 bases and J lost 5, with 21 bases in between. This CDR3 contains 16 residues. The CDR3 loop is CASSLLGVPLRTEAFF. CDR3 nucleotide sequence: TGTGCCAGCAGCCTTCTGGGCGTACCCCTGAGGACTGAAGCTTTCTTT.

The sample holds one count of this clonotype. The V and J genes are TRBV19 and TRBJ2-7; maybe TRBD2 (6 bases). Germline V gives CDR1 LNHDA, CDR2 SQIVND (reference sequence). The CDR3 spans 14 residues. V lost 3 bases, J lost 5 bases, and 14 bases lay in between. The CDR3 sequence: CASSMPRLENEQYF. CDR3 in DNA: TGTGCCAGTAGTATGCCGCGACTAGAAAACGAGCAGTACTTC.

The J gene is TRBJ2-2, the V gene TRBV7-9; D might be TRBD2 (5 bases). CDR3 length: 17 residues. The V gene lost 5 bases and the J gene lost 4 bases, with 20 bases spanning the gap. The germline CDR1 and CDR2 sequences are SEHNR and FQNEAQ (reference sequence). The CDR3 loop reads CASSDAGGPTFTGELFF. The CDR3 bases are TGTGCCAGCAGCGATGCAGGCGGGCCCACTTTCACCGGGGAGCTGTTTTTT.

The chain combines TRBV7-3 with TRBJ2-3, with 7 bases matching TRBD1. The CDR3 sequence is 15 residues long. From germline, CDR1 is SGHTA and CDR2 FQGTGA. V lost 3 bases, J lost 6 bases, and 9 bases stayed unmatched. CDR3 sequence: CASSFDRAPTDTQYF. Written as DNA, the CDR3 is TGTGCCAGCAGCTTTGACAGGGCCCCCACGGATACGCAGTATTTT.

The CDR3 coding sequence is TGCAGTGCTAGAGATCTCAGGGGGAAGGGTGAGCAGTTCTTC. This encodes CSARDLRGKGEQFF. The rearrangement joins TRBV20-1 to TRBJ2-1; TRBD1 matches 7 bases. The germline V gene encodes CDR1 DFQATT and CDR2 SNEGSKA (reference sequence). J lost 9 bases, V lost 0 bases, and 8 bases had no gene match. The CDR3 loop spans 14 amino acids.

This clonotype was detected a few times. This sequence joins TRBV6-2 or TRBV6-3 and TRBJ1-1; D perhaps matches TRBD1 (5 bases). The CDR3 spans 17 residues. Germline V gene sequence: CDR1 MNHEY, CDR2 SVGEGT. V shed 0 bases and J shed 4 bases, with 18 bases lying between them. This chain's CDR3 is CASSYSMGGGGGTEAFF. CDR3 nucleotide sequence: TGTGCCAGCAGTTACTCGATGGGGGGAGGCGGAGGCACTGAAGCTTTCTTT.

The gene calls are TRBV19 and TRBJ2-7, with D maybe TRBD1 (6 bases). The CDR3 covers 15 residues. CDR1 LNHDA and CDR2 SQIVND come from the germline V gene (reference sequence). V lost 3 bases, J lost 6 bases, and 18 bases lay in between. The CDR3 DNA reads as TGTGCCAGTAGTATCGCCCCAGGGACATTGGGCGAGCAGTACTTC. It is translated as CASSIAPGTLGEQYF.

V gene TRBV28 combines with J gene TRBJ2-5; 7 bases align to TRBD1. Per the germline V gene, CDR1 is MDHEN and CDR2 is SYDVKM. This CDR3 has 14 residues. V trimming: 6 bases; J trimming: 5 bases; junction bases outside the gene matches: 9. CDR3 in DNA: TGTGCCAGCAGCCTGGACAGGACGGGGGAGACCCAGTACTTC. Amino acids: CASSLDRTGETQYF.

The V call is TRBV15, the J call TRBJ2-7; 11 positions agree with TRBD1. From germline, CDR1 is LNHNV and CDR2 YYDKDF (reference sequence). The CDR3 covers 15 residues. The trim removed 4 bases at V and 4 bases at J, leaving 6 bases unmatched. CDR3: CATSTSDRGLYEQYF. CDR3 nucleotide sequence: TGTGCCACCAGCACCTCGGACAGGGGGCTTTACGAGCAGTACTTC.

V and J are TRBV4-1 and TRBJ2-7; 9 positions match TRBD1. The CDR3 loop spans 15 amino acids. From germline, CDR1 is MGHRA and CDR2 YSYEKL. V shed 4 bases and J 3 bases; nucleotides not matched to a gene: 7. DNA of the CDR3: TGCGCCAGCAGCCGAACCCGACAGGGGGGCTACGAGCAGTACTTC. As protein: CASSRTRQGGYEQYF.

V usage is TRBV20-1 and J usage is TRBJ1-2, with TRBD1 identical over 8 bases. V was clipped by 3 bases and J by 0 bases; unmatched bases: 6. There are 15 residues in the CDR3. CDR1 is DFQATT, CDR2 SNEGSKA, per germline (reference sequence). The CDR3 sequence: CSARQGAMANYGYTF. CDR3 bases: TGCAGTGCTAGGCAGGGGGCAATGGCTAACTATGGCTACACCTTC.

The chain carries TRBV23-1 and TRBJ2-6, with D possibly being TRBD2 (5 bases). TRBV23-1 counts as an open reading frame of uncertain function. CDR3 length equals 19 residues. Trimming stripped 3 bases from V and 0 bases from J, with 18 bases between. The CDR3 loop reads CASSHEEGLLNSGANVLTF. In DNA form, the CDR3 reads TGCGCCAGCAGTCATGAAGAAGGACTGCTTAACTCTGGGGCCAACGTCCTGACTTTC.